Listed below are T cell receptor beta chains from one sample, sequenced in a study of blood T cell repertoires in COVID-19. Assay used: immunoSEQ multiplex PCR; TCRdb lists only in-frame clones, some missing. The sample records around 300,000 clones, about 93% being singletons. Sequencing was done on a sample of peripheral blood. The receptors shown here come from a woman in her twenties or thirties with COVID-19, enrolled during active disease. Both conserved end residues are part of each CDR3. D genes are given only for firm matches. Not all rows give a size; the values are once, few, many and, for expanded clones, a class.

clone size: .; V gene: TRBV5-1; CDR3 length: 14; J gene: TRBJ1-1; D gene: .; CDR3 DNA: TGCGCCAGCAGCCTGACAGGCATGAACACTGAAGCTTTCTTT; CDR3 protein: CASSLTGMNTEAFF
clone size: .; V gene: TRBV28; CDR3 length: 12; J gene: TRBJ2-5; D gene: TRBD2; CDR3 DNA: TGTGCTAGTGCGGGGGGCGTCGGGACCCAGTACTTC; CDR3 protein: CASAGGVGTQYF
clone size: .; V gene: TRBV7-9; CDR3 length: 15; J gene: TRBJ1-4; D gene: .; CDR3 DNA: TGTGCCAGCAGCCCGTCGACAACAACTAATGAAAAACTGTTTTTT; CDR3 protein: CASSPSTTTNEKLFF
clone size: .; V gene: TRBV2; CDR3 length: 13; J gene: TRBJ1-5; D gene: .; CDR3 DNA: TGTGCCAGCAGTGCGACAAACGGTCAGCCCCAGCATTTT; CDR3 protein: CASSATNGQPQHF
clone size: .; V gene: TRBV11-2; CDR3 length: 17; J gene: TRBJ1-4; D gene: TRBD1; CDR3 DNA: TGTGCCAGCAGCACCGGGACAGGGGGCGAACCTAATGAAAAACTGTTTTTT; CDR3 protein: CASSTGTGGEPNEKLFF
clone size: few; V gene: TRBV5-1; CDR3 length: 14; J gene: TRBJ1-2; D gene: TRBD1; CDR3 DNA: TGCGCCAGCAGCACGGACAGGGGGCGGGATGGCTACACCTTC; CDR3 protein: CASSTDRGRDGYTF
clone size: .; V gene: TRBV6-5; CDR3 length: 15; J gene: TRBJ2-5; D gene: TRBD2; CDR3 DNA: TGTGCCAGCAGCCCCTGGACTAGCGGGAGGGAGACCCAGTACTTC; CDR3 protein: CASSPWTSGRETQYF
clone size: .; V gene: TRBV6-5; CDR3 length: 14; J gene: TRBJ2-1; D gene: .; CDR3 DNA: TGTGCCAGCAGTTTGTCTAGCTCCTACAATGAGCAGTTCTTC; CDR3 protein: CASSLSSSYNEQFF
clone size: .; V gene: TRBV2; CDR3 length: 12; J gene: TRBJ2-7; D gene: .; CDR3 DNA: TGTGCCAGCATGCCTAATCTACGAGGGCAGTACTTC; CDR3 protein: CASMPNLRGQYF
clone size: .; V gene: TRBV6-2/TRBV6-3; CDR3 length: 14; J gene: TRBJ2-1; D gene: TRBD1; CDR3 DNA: TGTGCCAGCAGTTACCCGGACAGGGACAATGAGCAGTTCTTC; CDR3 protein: CASSYPDRDNEQFF
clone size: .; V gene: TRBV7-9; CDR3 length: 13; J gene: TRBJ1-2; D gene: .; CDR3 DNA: TGTGCCAGCAGCCCGCCCGGGAGCTATGGCTACACCTTC; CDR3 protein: CASSPPGSYGYTF
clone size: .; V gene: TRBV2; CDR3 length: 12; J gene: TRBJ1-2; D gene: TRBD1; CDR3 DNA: TGTCTAACCGGGACAGTCAACTATGGCTACACCTTC; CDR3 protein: CLTGTVNYGYTF
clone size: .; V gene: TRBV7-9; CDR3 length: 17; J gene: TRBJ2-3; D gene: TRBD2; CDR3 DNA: TGTGCCAGCAGCCCCACTAAGACTAGCGGGAGTGCAGATACGCAGTATTTT; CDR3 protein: CASSPTKTSGSADTQYF
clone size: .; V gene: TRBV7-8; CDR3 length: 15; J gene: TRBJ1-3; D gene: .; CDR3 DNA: TGTGCCAGCACCCCCGAGGGGGGGGGCGGAAACACCATATATTTT; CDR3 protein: CASTPEGGGGNTIYF